Listed below are T cell receptor beta chains from one sample, sequenced in a study of blood T cell repertoires in COVID-19. This table comes from immunoSEQ multiplex PCR, and its TCRdb copy is limited to in-frame clones, with some not included. This sample has under 300,000 clones, with more than 65% found just once. Sequencing was carried out using peripheral blood. All receptors derive from a man aged 35 to 55 who had recovered from COVID-19. Both conserved end residues are part of each CDR3. D genes are given only for firm matches. Rows may omit the clone size; those that give it use once, few, many or a size class.

V: TRBV7-9
size: NA
J: TRBJ2-7
D: TRBD1
CDR3: CASSLVLDRERQYF
DNA: TGTGCCAGCAGCTTAGTTTTGGACAGGGAGCGGCAGTACTTC

V: TRBV5-4
size: NA
J: TRBJ1-1
D: TRBD1
CDR3: CASSRDRVTEAFF
DNA: TGTGCCAGCAGTCGAGACAGGGTCACTGAAGCTTTCTTT

V: TRBV19
size: NA
J: TRBJ1-2
D: NA
CDR3: CASTLGGGLGYTF
DNA: TGTGCCAGTACTTTAGGAGGAGGCCTTGGCTACACCTTC

V: TRBV12-3/TRBV12-4
size: once
J: TRBJ2-5
D: NA
CDR3: CASSFGAGETQYF
DNA: TGTGCCAGCAGTTTTGGGGCTGGGGAGACCCAGTACTTC

V: TRBV10-3
size: NA
J: TRBJ2-3
D: TRBD2
CDR3: CAIRMTSGTDTQYF
DNA: TGTGCCATCAGAATGACTAGCGGCACAGATACGCAGTATTTT

V: TRBV19
size: NA
J: TRBJ1-1
D: NA
CDR3: CASSPVRGSSAEAFF
DNA: TGTGCCAGTAGTCCGGTTAGGGGGTCCTCTGCTGAAGCTTTCTTT

V: TRBV7-9
size: few
J: TRBJ2-1
D: NA
CDR3: CASSDGQSSYNEQFF
DNA: TGTGCCAGCAGCGACGGACAGAGCTCCTACAATGAGCAGTTCTTC

V: TRBV29-1
size: NA
J: TRBJ2-3
D: NA
CDR3: CSVNSDTQYF
DNA: TGCAGCGTTAACTCGGATACGCAGTATTTT

V: TRBV4-3
size: NA
J: TRBJ2-6
D: NA
CDR3: CASSQDLAGHSGANVLTF
DNA: TGCGCCAGCAGCCAAGATTTGGCAGGCCATTCCGGGGCCAACGTCCTGACTTTC

V: TRBV30
size: NA
J: TRBJ2-7
D: NA
CDR3: CAWSLGALTPYEQYF
DNA: TGTGCCTGGAGCCTAGGTGCCCTCACCCCCTACGAGCAGTACTTC

V: TRBV5-6
size: NA
J: TRBJ2-1
D: TRBD2
CDR3: CASSLSGGRYEQFF
DNA: TGTGCCAGCAGCTTGTCGGGGGGGCGCTATGAGCAGTTCTTC

V: TRBV18
size: NA
J: TRBJ1-2
D: NA
CDR3: CASSPPGGGYTF
DNA: TGTGCCAGCTCACCCCCAGGTGGAGGCTACACCTTC

V: TRBV3-1/TRBV3-2
size: NA
J: TRBJ1-3
D: TRBD1
CDR3: CASSLGTGYSGNTIYF
DNA: TGTGCCAGCAGCCTAGGGACAGGGTACTCTGGAAACACCATATATTTT

V: TRBV27
size: NA
J: TRBJ2-5
D: NA
CDR3: CASSLFYRSQETQYF
DNA: TGTGCCAGCAGTTTATTTTACAGGTCGCAAGAGACCCAGTACTTC

V: TRBV5-4
size: once
J: TRBJ2-1
D: TRBD2
CDR3: CASSLGLAGGTLEQFF
DNA: TGTGCCAGCAGCCTCGGACTAGCGGGGGGGACTCTGGAGCAGTTCTTC

V: TRBV30
size: NA
J: TRBJ2-7
D: TRBD2
CDR3: CAGGVSRHQLPSEQYF
DNA: TGTGCGGGGGGGGTCTCTCGCCACCAACTACCTAGCGAGCAGTACTTC

V: TRBV5-5
size: NA
J: TRBJ2-3
D: NA
CDR3: CASSLRWDTQYF
DNA: TGTGCCAGCAGCCTTCGGTGGGATACGCAGTATTTT

V: TRBV10-1
size: few
J: TRBJ1-2
D: TRBD1
CDR3: CASSDRTGDGYTF
DNA: TGCGCCAGCAGTGATCGGACAGGAGATGGCTACACCTTC

V: TRBV6-6
size: NA
J: TRBJ1-6
D: NA
CDR3: CASSPRGSSSYNSPLHF
DNA: TGTGCCAGCAGTCCCCGGGGTTCCAGCTCCTATAATTCACCCCTCCACTTT

V: TRBV4-3
size: NA
J: TRBJ1-5
D: TRBD1
CDR3: CASSQVAGGIQPQHF
DNA: TGCGCCAGCAGCCAAGTCGCAGGGGGTATTCAGCCCCAGCATTTT

V: TRBV29-1
size: NA
J: TRBJ1-2
D: NA
CDR3: CSVRHEDSGYGYTF
DNA: TGCAGCGTCCGACATGAAGATTCAGGGTATGGCTACACCTTC

V: TRBV3-1/TRBV3-2
size: NA
J: TRBJ2-7
D: TRBD2
CDR3: CASSQAGGSGREDEQYF
DNA: TGTGCCAGCAGCCAAGCGGGTGGAAGCGGGAGAGAGGACGAGCAGTACTTC